This T cell receptor (beta chain) was obtained from a study of T cells in Graves' hyperthyroidism and ophthalmopathy. Amplified TCR beta CDR3 regions derived from RNA transcripts. First-round RT-PCR of the TCR CDR3 relied on the HTBI primer set. TCRdb independently ran MiXCR on the multiplex PCR reads; one entry per CDR3 protein. The sample holds about 740,000 distinct CDR3 sequences, 12% to 15% seen once. The germline CDR1 and CDR2 sequences are SGDLS and YYNGEE. The CDR3 runs to 14 residues. The V and J ends lost 3 bases and 5 bases, in that order; junction bases with no gene match: 6. Sequencing was carried out using blood. The gene calls are TRBV9 and TRBJ1-1, with 8 bases fitting TRBD1. The source of this sequence is a woman aged 18 to 35 with Graves' hyperthyroidism. The CDR3 region has the DNA TGTGCCAGCAGCGACCTCCGACAGGGGACTGAAGCTTTCTTT. Protein sequence: CASSDLRQGTEAFF. The whole variable domain, remainder taken from reference TRBV9 and TRBJ1-1, is DSGVTQTPKHLITATGQRVTLRCSPRSGDLSVYWYQQSLDQGLQFLIQYYNGEERAKGNILERFSAQQFPDLHSELNLSSLELGDSALYFCASSDLRQGTEAFFGQGTRLTVV.